This T cell receptor beta chain was recorded in a study of beta chain features in type 1 diabetes. Looked up from germline, CDR1 is SGHAT and CDR2 is FQNNGV. Between the trimmed V and J ends, which lost 2 bases and 0 bases, there was a span of 11 bases. This CDR3 has 16 residues. This clone was seen only a few times. Its antigen is currently unknown. Broader study findings: When Type 1 diabetes patients were examined, their TCRB CDR3s proved moderately but significantly shorter in all four CD4+ subsets.

The authors reverse transcribed all of the isolated RNA, so sequencing captured expressed TCRB transcripts. Assay: immunoSEQ multiplex PCR; the TCRdb copy retains only in-frame clones and omits some. The table records a few hundred thousand clones, roughly 24% of them present only once. The sequencing sample was made of naive CD4+ T cells from blood. The chain uses TRBV11-2 and TRBJ2-1; the D gene is possibly TRBD1 (5 bases). The sequence came from a woman aged 25 to 39 with type 1 diabetes. The CDR3 DNA reads as TGTGCCAGCAGCTTATATGGGGCTAGCTCCTACAATGAGCAGTTCTTC. Translated: CASSLYGASSYNEQFF.